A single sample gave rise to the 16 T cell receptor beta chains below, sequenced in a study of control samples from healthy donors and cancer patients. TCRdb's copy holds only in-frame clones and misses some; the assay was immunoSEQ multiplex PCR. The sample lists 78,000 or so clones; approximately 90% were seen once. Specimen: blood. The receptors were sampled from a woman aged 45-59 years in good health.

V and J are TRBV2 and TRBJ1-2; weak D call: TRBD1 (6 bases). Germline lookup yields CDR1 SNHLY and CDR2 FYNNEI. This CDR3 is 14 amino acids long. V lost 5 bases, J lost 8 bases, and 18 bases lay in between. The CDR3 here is CASSPKQGGYGYTF. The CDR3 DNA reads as TGTGCCAGCAGTCCGAAACAGGGAGGGTACGGCTACACCTTC.

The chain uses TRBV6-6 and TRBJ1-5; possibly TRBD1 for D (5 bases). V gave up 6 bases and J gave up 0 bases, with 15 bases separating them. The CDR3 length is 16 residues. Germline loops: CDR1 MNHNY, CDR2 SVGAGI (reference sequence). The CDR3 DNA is TGTGCCAGCAGGACCCGACAGAACTATAGCAATCAGCCCCAGCATTTT. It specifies CASRTRQNYSNQPQHF.

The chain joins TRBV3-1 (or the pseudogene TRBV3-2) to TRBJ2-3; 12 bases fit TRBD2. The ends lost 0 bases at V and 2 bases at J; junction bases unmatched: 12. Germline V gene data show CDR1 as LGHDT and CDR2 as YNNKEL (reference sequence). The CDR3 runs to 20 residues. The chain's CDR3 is CASSQDPRLAGDASTDTQYF. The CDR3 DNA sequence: TGTGCCAGCAGCCAAGATCCCCGACTAGCGGGGGACGCCTCCACAGATACGCAGTATTTT.

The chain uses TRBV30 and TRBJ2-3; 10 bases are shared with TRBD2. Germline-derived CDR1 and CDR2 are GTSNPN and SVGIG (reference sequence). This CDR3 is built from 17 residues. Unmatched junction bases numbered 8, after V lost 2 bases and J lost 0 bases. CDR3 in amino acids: CAWSPHLAGVSTDTQYF. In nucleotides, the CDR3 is TGTGCCTGGAGTCCTCATCTAGCGGGGGTGAGCACAGATACGCAGTATTTT.

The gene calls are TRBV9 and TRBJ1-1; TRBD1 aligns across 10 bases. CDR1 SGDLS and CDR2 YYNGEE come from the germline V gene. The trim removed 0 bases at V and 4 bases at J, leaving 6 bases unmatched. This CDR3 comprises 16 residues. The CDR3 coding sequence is TGTGCCAGCAGCGTAGGGACAGGGGGTGTTGGCACTGAAGCTTTCTTT. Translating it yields CASSVGTGGVGTEAFF.

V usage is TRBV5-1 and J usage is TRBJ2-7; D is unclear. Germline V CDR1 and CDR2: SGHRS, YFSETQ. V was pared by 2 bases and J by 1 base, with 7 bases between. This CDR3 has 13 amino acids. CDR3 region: CASSFRESYEQYF. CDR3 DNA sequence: TGCGCCAGCAGCTTTAGGGAATCCTACGAGCAGTACTTC. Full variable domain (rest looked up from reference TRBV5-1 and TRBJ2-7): KAGVTQTPRYLIKTRGQQVTLSCSPISGHRSVSWYQQTPGQGLQFLFEYFSETQRNKGNFPGRFSGRQFSNSRSEMNVSTLELGDSALYLCASSFRESYEQYFGPGTRLTVT.

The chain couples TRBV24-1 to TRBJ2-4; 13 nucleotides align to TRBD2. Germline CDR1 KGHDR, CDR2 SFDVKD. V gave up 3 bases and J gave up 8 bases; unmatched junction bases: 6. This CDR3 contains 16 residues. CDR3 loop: CATSDAGTSGEDIQYF. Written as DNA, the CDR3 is TGTGCCACCAGTGATGCCGGGACTAGCGGGGAGGACATTCAGTACTTC.

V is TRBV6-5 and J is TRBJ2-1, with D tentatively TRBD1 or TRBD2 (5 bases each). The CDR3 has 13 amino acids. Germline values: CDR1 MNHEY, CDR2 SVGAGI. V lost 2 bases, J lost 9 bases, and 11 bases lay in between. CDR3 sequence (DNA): TGTGCCAGCAGTTACGGCCGGGACGGTGAGCAGTTCTTC. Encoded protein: CASSYGRDGEQFF.

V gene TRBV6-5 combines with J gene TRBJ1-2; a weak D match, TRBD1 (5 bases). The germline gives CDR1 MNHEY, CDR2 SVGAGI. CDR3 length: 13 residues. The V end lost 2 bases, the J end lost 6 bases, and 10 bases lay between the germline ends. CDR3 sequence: CASSYGTSNGYTF. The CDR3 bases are TGTGCCAGCAGTTACGGGACCTCAAATGGCTACACCTTC.

Here the CDR3 reads CASSRRTVDSPLHF. CDR3 in DNA: TGCGCCAGCAGCAGAAGGACGGTGGATTCACCCCTCCACTTT. This chain links TRBV5-1 with TRBJ1-6; D is unclear. Looked up from germline, CDR1 is SGHRS and CDR2 is YFSETQ. The length of the CDR3 is 14 residues. Trimming took 4 bases from V and 8 from J, leaving 13 bases between them.

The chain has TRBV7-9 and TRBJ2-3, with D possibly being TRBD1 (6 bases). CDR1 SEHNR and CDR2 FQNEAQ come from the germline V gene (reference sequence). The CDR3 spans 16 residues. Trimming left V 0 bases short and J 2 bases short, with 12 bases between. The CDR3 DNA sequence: TGTGCCAGCAGCTTAGCTGGTCAGGGGTACACAGATACGCAGTATTTT. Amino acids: CASSLAGQGYTDTQYF.

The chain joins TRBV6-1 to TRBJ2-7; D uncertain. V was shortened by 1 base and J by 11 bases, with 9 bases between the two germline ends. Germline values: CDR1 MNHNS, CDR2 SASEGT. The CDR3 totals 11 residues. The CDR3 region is CASSEGEVEYF. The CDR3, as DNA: TGTGCCAGCAGTGAAGGGGAAGTGGAGTACTTC.

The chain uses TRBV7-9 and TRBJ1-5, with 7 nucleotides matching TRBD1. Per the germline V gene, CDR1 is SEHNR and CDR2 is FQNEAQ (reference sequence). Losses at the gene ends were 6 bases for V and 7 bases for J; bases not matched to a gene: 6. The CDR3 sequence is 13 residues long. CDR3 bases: TGTGCCAGCAGTTACAGGGGTGGACAGCCCCAGCATTTT. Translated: CASSYRGGQPQHF.

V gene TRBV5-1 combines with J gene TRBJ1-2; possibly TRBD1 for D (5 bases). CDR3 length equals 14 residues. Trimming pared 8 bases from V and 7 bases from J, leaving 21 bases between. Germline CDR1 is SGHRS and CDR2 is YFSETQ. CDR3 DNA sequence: TGCGCCAGTGCCCAAACAGGTGGGAACGCTGGCTACACCTTC. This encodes CASAQTGGNAGYTF.

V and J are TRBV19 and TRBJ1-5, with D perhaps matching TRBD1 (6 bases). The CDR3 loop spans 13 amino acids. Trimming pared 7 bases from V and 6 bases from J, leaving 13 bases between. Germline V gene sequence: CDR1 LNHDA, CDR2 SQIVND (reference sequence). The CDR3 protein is CASTRGYSQPQHF. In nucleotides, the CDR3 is TGTGCCAGTACCAGGGGTTACAGTCAGCCCCAGCATTTT.

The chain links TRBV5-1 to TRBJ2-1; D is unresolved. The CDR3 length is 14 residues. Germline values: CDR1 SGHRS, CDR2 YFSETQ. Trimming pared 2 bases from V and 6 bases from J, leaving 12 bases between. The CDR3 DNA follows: TGCGCCAGCAGCTTTTACATTCGCGCCAATGAGCAGTTCTTC. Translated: CASSFYIRANEQFF.